Presented here are 4 T cell receptor beta chains from one specimen sequenced in a study of cytomegalovirus exposure and HLA in healthy donors (dated by TCRdb to about 2017). The library was generated by the immunoSEQ multiplex PCR assay. The multiplex PCR relied on a mix of 60 forward primers for TCR Vbeta segments and 13 reverse primers for TCR Jbeta segments. TCRdb stores this immuneACCESS table with in-frame sequences only. Part of the clones is absent; in the studies checked, under half of the shortfall reflects unresolved V genes, and no reason is known for the rest. This sample has about 160,000 clones in its table, and more than 70% of those were observed once. Under 1.1% of the sample goes to the ten largest clones. Sequenced material: PBMCs. These receptors were taken from a man aged 30-40 years in good health and CMV-seronegative.

This chain links TRBV19 with TRBJ1-2; D is unclear. This CDR3 has 17 residues. V was pared by 5 bases and J by 6 bases, with 25 bases between. Germline assignment: CDR1 LNHDA and CDR2 SQIVND (reference sequence). CDR3: CASSFPGAQVTRNGYTF. Written as DNA, the CDR3 is TGTGCCAGTAGTTTCCCGGGAGCCCAAGTCACAAGGAATGGCTACACCTTC.

This clone was recorded once. This chain joins TRBV29-1 and TRBJ2-7; a possible D gene is TRBD1 (6 bases). This CDR3 spans 14 amino acids. Germline V lookup: CDR1 SQVTM, CDR2 ANQGSEA. V was shortened by 4 bases and J by 6 bases, with 19 bases between the two germline ends. As DNA, the CDR3 is TGCAGCGTTGGAACAGGGAAGGAAACGGGCGAGCAGTACTTC. Protein: CSVGTGKETGEQYF.

DNA of the CDR3: TGTGCCAGCTCATCTAGTAGTGGGGGCGCGGTTGGCCGAGGCTACACCTTC. As protein: CASSSSSGGAVGRGYTF. The chain recombines TRBV18 with TRBJ1-2, with D tentatively TRBD1 (6 bases). Trimming removed 5 bases at V and 8 bases at J, with 27 bases between. The germline gives CDR1 KGHSH, CDR2 LQKENI. The CDR3 has 17 residues.

The chain employs TRBV5-1 and TRBJ1-1, with a weak D call TRBD1 (6 bases). The germline V gene encodes CDR1 SGHRS and CDR2 YFSETQ. This CDR3 is 16 amino acids long. Deletions cut 0 bases from V and 0 bases from J, with 12 bases between. CDR3 region: CASSLAPGVMNTEAFF. The DNA of the CDR3 is TGCGCCAGCAGCTTGGCCCCAGGGGTTATGAACACTGAAGCTTTCTTT. The full variable domain, completed using reference TRBV5-1 and TRBJ1-1, is KAGVTQTPRYLIKTRGQQVTLSCSPISGHRSVSWYQQTPGQGLQFLFEYFSETQRNKGNFPGRFSGRQFSNSRSEMNVSTLELGDSALYLCASSLAPGVMNTEAFFGQGTRLTVV.